This TCR beta chain was obtained from a study of CD8 T cells in ankylosing spondylitis. Quantitative molecular-barcoded 5'-RACE generated the TCR beta libraries. TCRdb used MiXCR to reprocess the 5' RACE reads, holding one entry per CDR3 protein. The table shows under 200,000 distinct CDR3 sequences, with approximately 13% occurring only once. Trimming took 5 bases from V and 4 from J; bases not matched to a gene: 10. CDR1 and CDR2 from the germline V gene are SGHTA and FQGNSA. The CDR3 extends over 17 amino acids. The sample holds a few counts of this clonotype. Its matching antigen is unknown. Notes on the study in general: Peripheral blood samples showed relatively rare disease-linked clones, and these clones were CD8+. Several highly homologous variants made up a TCR beta motif that seemed to typify ankylosing spondylitis blood.

The specimen was blood, either unsorted or a sorted T cell fraction (not recorded which). This chain joins TRBV7-2 and TRBJ2-1; 11 nucleotides agree with TRBD2. This TCR was recovered from a female donor with ankylosing spondylitis or in good health (not recorded which). CDR3 bases: TGTGCCAGCAGCGGGGCAGGGACTAGCGGAGTATACAATGAGCAGTTCTTC. Translated: CASSGAGTSGVYNEQFF.